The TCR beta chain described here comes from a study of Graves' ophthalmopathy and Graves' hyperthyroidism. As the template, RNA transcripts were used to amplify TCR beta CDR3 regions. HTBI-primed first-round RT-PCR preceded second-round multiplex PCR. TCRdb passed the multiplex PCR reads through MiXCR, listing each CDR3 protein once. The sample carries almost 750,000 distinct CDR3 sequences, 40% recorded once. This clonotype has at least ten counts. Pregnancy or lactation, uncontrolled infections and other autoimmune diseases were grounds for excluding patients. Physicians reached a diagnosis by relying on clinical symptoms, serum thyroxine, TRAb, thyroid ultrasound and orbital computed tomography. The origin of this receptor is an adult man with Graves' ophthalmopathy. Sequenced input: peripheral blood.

CDR3 in amino acids: CATSRGISNQPQHF. CDR3 nucleotides: TGTGCCACCAGCAGAGGGATCAGCAATCAGCCCCAGCATTTT. V and J are TRBV15 and TRBJ1-5; no firm D call. In germline, CDR1 is LNHNV, CDR2 YYDKDF (reference sequence). Trimming pared 1 base from V and 1 base from J, leaving 5 bases between. The CDR3 spans 14 residues.